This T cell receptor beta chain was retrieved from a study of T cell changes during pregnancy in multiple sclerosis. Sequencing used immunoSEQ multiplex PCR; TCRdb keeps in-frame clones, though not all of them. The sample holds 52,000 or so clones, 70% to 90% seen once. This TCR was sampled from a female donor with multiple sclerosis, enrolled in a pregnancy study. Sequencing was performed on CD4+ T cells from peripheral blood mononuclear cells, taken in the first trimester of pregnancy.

The CDR3 protein is CASGPGNTPYEQYF. CDR3 DNA sequence: TGCGCCAGCGGGCCGGGAAACACTCCCTACGAGCAGTACTTC. This chain connects TRBV5-1 to TRBJ2-7, with D possibly being TRBD2 (5 bases). CDR3 length: 14 amino acids. Trimming took 7 bases from V and 2 from J, leaving 16 bases between them. CDR1 is SGHRS, CDR2 YFSETQ, per germline.